What follows are 14 T cell receptor beta chains derived from one specimen sequenced in a study of blood T cell repertoires in COVID-19. The data were produced by immunoSEQ multiplex PCR, yet TCRdb's version contains in-frame clones alone and is incomplete. Among about 94,000 clones, approximately 74% were seen once, and the ten largest hold approximately 4.1%. The specimen sequenced was peripheral blood. These receptors were collected from a man aged 65 to 79 with COVID-19, enrolled during active disease.

This chain uses TRBV4-1 with TRBJ2-3; 8 nucleotides line up with TRBD1. The V gene end was trimmed by 5 bases and the J gene end by 2 bases; junction bases not matched to a gene: 9. CDR1 is MGHRA, CDR2 YSYEKL, per germline. This CDR3 spans 16 amino acids. The CDR3 DNA follows: TGCGCCAGCAGCGAAACTAGGACAGGGTCCACAGATACGCAGTATTTT. As protein: CASSETRTGSTDTQYF.

The chain uses TRBV18 and TRBJ2-7; weak D call: TRBD2 (5 bases). The germline gives CDR1 KGHSH, CDR2 LQKENI. V was trimmed by 6 bases and J by 3 bases, leaving 9 bases between them. The CDR3 length is 12 residues. The CDR3 loop reads CASSRDVYEQYF. The DNA of the CDR3 is TGTGCCAGCTCCCGGGATGTCTACGAGCAGTACTTC.

This rearrangement joins TRBV29-1 to TRBJ2-3; 7 bases agree with TRBD2. This CDR3 comprises 14 residues. Germline lookup yields CDR1 SQVTM and CDR2 ANQGSEA. J gave up 3 bases and V 2 bases, and 5 bases lay outside the gene matches. The CDR3 region has the DNA TGCAGCGTTGAAAGCGGGACTCCAACAGATACGCAGTATTTT. This sequence encodes CSVESGTPTDTQYF.

CDR3 nucleotides: TGTGCCAGCAGCTTGGTGGGGGGGAACTATGGCTACACCTTC. Translation: CASSLVGGNYGYTF. The chain recombines TRBV5-4 with TRBJ1-2, with D perhaps TRBD1 (5 bases). V was shortened by 0 bases and J by 2 bases, with 8 bases between the two germline ends. CDR1 SGHNT and CDR2 YYREEE come from the germline V gene (reference sequence). The CDR3 is 14 residues long. The entire variable domain, with the rest obtained from reference TRBV5-4 and TRBJ1-2, is as follows: ETGVTQSPTHLIKTRGQQVTLRCSSQSGHNTVSWYQQALGQGPQFIFQYYREEENGRGNFPPRFSGLQFPNYSSELNVNALELDDSALYLCASSLVGGNYGYTFGSGTRLTVV.

The chain couples TRBV6-5 to TRBJ2-7, with D unresolved. The germline V gene has CDR1 MNHEY and CDR2 SVGAGI. V lost 7 bases and J lost 1, with 8 bases in between. CDR3 size: 12 residues. CDR3 sequence (DNA): TGTGCCAGCACAGAAGTGTCCTACGAGCAGTACTTC. It encodes CASTEVSYEQYF.

This clone was seen more than once but under ten times. The rearrangement uses TRBV4-1 and TRBJ1-1, with 12 bases aligning to TRBD1. J gave up 6 bases and V 5 bases, and 10 bases lay outside the gene matches. Germline CDR1 and CDR2: MGHRA and YSYEKL. The CDR3 spans 16 residues. The CDR3: CASSSAWGTGGPEAFF. The CDR3 region has the DNA TGCGCCAGCAGCTCAGCTTGGGGGACAGGGGGCCCTGAAGCTTTCTTT.

The chain couples TRBV6-5 to TRBJ2-7; tentatively, D is TRBD2 (6 bases). Germline CDR1 and CDR2: MNHEY and SVGAGI. The CDR3 has 14 residues. Trimming stripped 7 bases from V and 10 bases from J, with 23 bases between. The CDR3, as DNA: TGTGCCAGCAACCCCCTGGGACGGACTACTAATCAGTACTTC. Translating it yields CASNPLGRTTNQYF.

This chain uses TRBV29-1 with TRBJ2-1, with D possibly being TRBD2 (6 bases). The CDR3 loop spans 14 amino acids. The ends were cut back, 4 bases at V and 2 bases at J, with 12 bases in the middle. Germline-derived CDR1 and CDR2 are SQVTM and ANQGSEA. DNA for the CDR3: TGCAGCGTTGTACCCGGGGGTACCTACAATGAGCAGTTCTTC. It codes for CSVVPGGTYNEQFF.

In its sample, this clone was seen a few times. The chain links TRBV11-2 to TRBJ2-2; tentatively, D is TRBD1 (6 bases). Germline-derived CDR1 and CDR2 are SGHAT and FQNNGV. The length of the CDR3 is 14 residues. Trimming shortened V by 5 bases and J by 4 bases, and 11 bases separated the two germline ends. The CDR3 spells CASSETGTTGELFF. CDR3 sequence (DNA): TGTGCCAGCAGCGAAACAGGGACCACCGGGGAGCTGTTTTTT. Together with reference TRBV11-2 and TRBJ2-2, the CDR3 gives the full variable domain: EAGVAQSPRYKIIEKRQSVAFWCNPISGHATLYWYQQILGQGPKLLIQFQNNGVVDDSQLPKDRFSAERLKGVDSTLKIQPAKLEDSAVYLCASSETGTTGELFFGEGSRLTVL.

V usage is TRBV7-3 and J usage is TRBJ2-5, with no clear D. Germline-derived CDR1 and CDR2 are SGHTA and FQGTGA. V was shortened by 1 base and J by 5 bases, with 8 bases between the two germline ends. The CDR3 has 13 amino acids. The CDR3 DNA reads TGTGCCAGCAGCTTAAGCTTCGGGGAGACCCAGTACTTC. Translation: CASSLSFGETQYF.

V usage is TRBV4-1 and J usage is TRBJ1-3; D is perhaps TRBD1 (6 bases). In germline, CDR1 is MGHRA, CDR2 YSYEKL. Trimming shortened V by 1 base and J by 0 bases, and 13 bases separated the two germline ends. This CDR3 is built from 17 residues. The CDR3 coding sequence is TGCGCCAGCAGCCAAGGGCTTAACAGGGACTCTGGAAACACCATATATTTT. Its protein is CASSQGLNRDSGNTIYF.

This chain uses TRBV4-1 with TRBJ2-1, with D perhaps matching TRBD2 (6 bases). The CDR3 totals 16 residues. Germline loops: CDR1 MGHRA, CDR2 YSYEKL. V dropped 2 bases and J dropped 6 bases, with 17 bases sitting between them. The CDR3 DNA sequence: TGCGCCAGCAGCCAACAGCCGGGAGAACGGTTCAATGAGCAGTTCTTC. Translation: CASSQQPGERFNEQFF.

The rearrangement links TRBV7-9 to TRBJ2-2; D perhaps matches TRBD1 (5 bases). Germline V gene lookup returns CDR1 SEHNR and CDR2 FQNEAQ (reference sequence). Trimming took off 1 base at V and 0 bases at J, with 12 bases between the two ends. This CDR3 is 17 amino acids long. The CDR3 DNA is TGTGCCAGCAGCTTAGGGCAGGGATCGCCGAACACCGGGGAGCTGTTTTTT. Translation gives CASSLGQGSPNTGELFF.

As concerns this clone: In the same sample, other DNA sequences code for this CDR3. The J gene is TRBJ2-3, the V gene TRBV5-1, with TRBD2 identical over 12 bases. The germline CDR1 and CDR2 sequences are SGHRS and YFSETQ. The CDR3 length is 16 residues. Trimming at V came to 4 bases and at J to 3 bases, leaving 6 bases not matched to a gene. The DNA of the CDR3 is TGCGCCAGCAGCCTGGGGACTAGCGGGCCAACAGATACGCAGTATTTT. It encodes CASSLGTSGPTDTQYF.